Listed here are 14 T cell receptor beta chains from one sample, sequenced in a study of a mutant IDH1 vaccine in newly diagnosed glioma. Regarding time point: week 23, last vaccination. Each vaccine dose was 300 ug of mutant IDH1 20-mer peptide, with topical imiquimod. The data were produced by immunoSEQ multiplex PCR, yet TCRdb's version contains in-frame clones alone and is incomplete. Seen here are about 43,000 clones, around 84% observed once, and the top ten hold approximately 2.5%. These receptors' antigens are unknown. The source material was PBMCs, sampled from a glioma patient whose treatment included an IDH1 peptide vaccine. The receptors originated from a woman under 30 with glioma. Some clones in this sample may be carry-over from other donors' samples.

V gene TRBV6-5 combines with J gene TRBJ2-7, with D tentatively TRBD1 or TRBD2 (5 bases each). This CDR3 has 13 residues. Germline lookup yields CDR1 MNHEY and CDR2 SVGAGI. With 2 bases removed from V and 1 base from J, the gap between germline ends came to 6 bases. Here the CDR3 DNA reads TGTGCCAGCAGTTACGGGGGATCCTACGAGCAGTACTTC. Protein: CASSYGGSYEQYF.

The V gene is TRBV6-1, the J gene TRBJ2-7; D gene uncertain. This CDR3 contains 12 residues. The germline gives CDR1 MNHNS, CDR2 SASEGT. Deletions cut 6 bases from V and 2 bases from J, with 8 bases between. In DNA, the CDR3 is TGTGCCAGCAGGGGAATAACCTACGAGCAGTACTTC. Its translation: CASRGITYEQYF.

This chain connects TRBV6-1 to TRBJ1-2; no clear D gene. There are 15 residues in the CDR3. CDR1 MNHNS and CDR2 SASEGT come from the germline V gene. Trimming shortened V by 0 bases and J by 6 bases, and 14 bases separated the two germline ends. The CDR3 spells CASSEAPGMTDGYTF. The CDR3 region has the DNA TGTGCCAGCAGTGAAGCGCCGGGGATGACGGATGGCTACACCTTC.

The chain links TRBV27 to TRBJ1-2, with D unresolved. Germline-derived CDR1 and CDR2 are MNHEY and SMNVEV (reference sequence). The CDR3 contains 12 residues. Trimming shortened V by 5 bases and J by 10 bases, and 14 bases separated the two germline ends. The CDR3 nucleotides read TGTGCCAGCAGTCCCCGGACGAACTTCTACACCTTC. It encodes CASSPRTNFYTF.

This chain joins TRBV12-5 and TRBJ2-7, with 10 bases aligning to TRBD2. J lost 1 base, V lost 0 bases, and 3 bases had no gene match. The CDR3 has 16 amino acids. CDR1 and CDR2 from the germline V gene are LGHNT and FRNRAP. The CDR3 protein is CASGLVRTSGSYEQYF. CDR3 nucleotides: TGTGCTAGTGGTTTGGTACGGACTAGCGGTTCCTACGAGCAGTACTTC.

The V gene is TRBV7-9, the J gene TRBJ1-2; 10 bases are a match to TRBD1. The CDR3 has 15 residues. CDR1 is SEHNR, CDR2 FQNEAQ, per germline (reference sequence). J lost 8 bases, V lost 4 bases, and 10 bases had no gene match. The CDR3, as DNA: TGTGCCAGCAGCTCCGGGACAGGGGCTGTAGGCGGCTACACCTTC. This gives the protein CASSSGTGAVGGYTF.

The V and J genes are TRBV25-1 and TRBJ1-1; D remains ambiguous. This CDR3 has 12 amino acids. The V end lost 5 bases, the J end lost 2 bases, and 6 bases lay between the germline ends. The V gene's germline CDR1 is MGHDK and CDR2 SYGVNS. The CDR3 sequence is CASSLVNTEAFF. The CDR3 DNA sequence: TGTGCCAGCAGTCTGGTAAACACTGAAGCTTTCTTT.

This chain links TRBV15 with TRBJ2-1, with 7 bases aligning to TRBD2. CDR1 is LNHNV and CDR2 is YYDKDF in the germline V gene (reference sequence). The CDR3 is made up of 17 amino acids. V shed 0 bases, J shed 5 bases, and the junction held 10 bases outside the gene matches. This CDR3 reads CATSRDLGGSNHNEQFF. The CDR3 DNA follows: TGTGCCACCAGCAGAGATCTTGGCGGGAGTAACCACAATGAGCAGTTCTTC.

This clone was seen a single time. V and J are TRBV18 and TRBJ2-2, with TRBD2 matching 11 bases. This CDR3 spans 16 amino acids. The V gene end was trimmed by 6 bases and the J gene end by 7 bases; junction bases not matched to a gene: 10. CDR1 is KGHSH and CDR2 is LQKENI in the germline V gene. The CDR3 sequence: CASSQSGLADIGELFF. CDR3 nucleotides: TGTGCCAGCTCCCAATCGGGACTAGCGGACATCGGGGAGCTGTTTTTT.

J is TRBJ2-1 and V is TRBV5-6; D is unresolved. The CDR3 is 12 amino acids. The V gene's germline CDR1 is SGHDT and CDR2 YYEEEE. V lost 0 bases and J 10 bases, leaving 8 bases between the germline ends. The DNA of the CDR3 is TGTGCCAGCAGCTTGGGGCAGAGAGAGCAGTTCTTC. It codes for CASSLGQREQFF.

The genes are TRBV6-4 and TRBJ2-3; a weak D match, TRBD2 (5 bases). Germline values: CDR1 MRHNA, CDR2 SNTAGT. There are 13 residues in the CDR3. Between the trimmed V and J ends, which lost 6 bases and 4 bases, there was a span of 11 bases. The CDR3 here is CASREAVPDTQYF. CDR3 coding DNA: TGTGCCAGCAGGGAGGCGGTCCCAGATACGCAGTATTTT.

J is TRBJ1-1 and V is TRBV7-2; possibly TRBD1 for D (6 bases). CDR3 length equals 16 residues. Germline loops: CDR1 SGHTA, CDR2 FQGNSA. Between the trimmed V and J ends, which lost 1 base and 1 base, there was a span of 13 bases. The CDR3 bases are TGTGCCAGCAGCTTAGGAACCGGGGGCTGGAACACTGAAGCTTTCTTT. Translation: CASSLGTGGWNTEAFF.

This chain uses TRBV7-9 with TRBJ1-4; D is unresolved. Germline V lookup: CDR1 SEHNR, CDR2 FQNEAQ (reference sequence). The CDR3 loop spans 15 amino acids. Trimming took off 0 bases at V and 3 bases at J, with 8 bases between the two ends. The CDR3: CASSLAPGANEKLFF. CDR3 DNA: TGTGCCAGCAGCTTAGCTCCTGGAGCTAATGAAAAACTGTTTTTT.

This clone has just one count. The chain employs TRBV10-3 and TRBJ2-5, with TRBD2 matching 8 bases. V shed 8 bases and J 3 bases; nucleotides not matched to a gene: 8. Germline V gene data show CDR1 as ENHRY and CDR2 as SYGVKD. The CDR3 has 14 amino acids. CDR3 coding DNA: TGTGCCATCTGGCCGGGAGGGGGAAAAGAGACCCAGTACTTC. This translates into CAIWPGGGKETQYF.